A selection of T cell receptor beta chains follows, all from one sample in a study of blood T cell repertoires in COVID-19. Assay used: immunoSEQ multiplex PCR; TCRdb lists only in-frame clones, some missing. The repertoire includes about 200,000 clones, 86% of them detected once, and 0.75% to 0.95% sits in the top ten. The sample taken for sequencing was peripheral blood. All receptors derive from a woman between 65 and 79 years old with acute or convalescent COVID-19. Each CDR3 is given with its conserved first and last residue. A D gene is named only where the DNA matches it firmly. Clone size, where shown, is once, few, many, or a class for clones that have expanded.

length	V	J	D	size	DNA	CDR3
13	TRBV29-1	TRBJ2-1	-	-	TGCAGCGCGAGGGGTTCCCGAAGCAATGAGCAGTTCTTC	CSARGSRSNEQFF
13	TRBV5-1	TRBJ2-7	-	once	TGCGCCAGCTCCGACTCTCTTGTCTACGAGCAGTACTTC	CASSDSLVYEQYF
14	TRBV10-2	TRBJ2-3	-	-	TGCGCCAGCTCCAGGTTGTATAGCACAGATACGCAGTATTTT	CASSRLYSTDTQYF
18	TRBV7-2	TRBJ2-3	TRBD2	-	TGTGCCAGCAGCTTAGACTCTCCGACTAGCGGGGGGGCAGATACGCAGTATTTT	CASSLDSPTSGGADTQYF
14	TRBV6-5	TRBJ1-5	-	-	TGTGCCAGCACCGGTCATCGTTCCAATCAGCCCCAGCATTTT	CASTGHRSNQPQHF
15	TRBV2	TRBJ2-7	-	-	TGTGCCAGCCAACCCCGTGAGCAGGGTCCCTACGAGCAGTACTTC	CASQPREQGPYEQYF
12	TRBV5-1	TRBJ2-1	TRBD2	-	TGCGCCAGCTCCTCGGGGGGCAATGAGCAGTTCTTC	CASSSGGNEQFF
14	TRBV28	TRBJ2-7	TRBD1	-	TGTGCCAGCAGTTCCTTCGGACAGGCCTCCGAGCAGTACTTC	CASSSFGQASEQYF
14	TRBV7-9	TRBJ2-7	-	few	TGTGCCAGCAGCTTACCGGGATCGCCGTCCGAGCAGTACTTC	CASSLPGSPSEQYF
13	TRBV2	TRBJ2-1	-	-	TGTGCCAGCAGTGCGGGTCAGAACAATGAGCAGTTCTTC	CASSAGQNNEQFF
15	TRBV5-6	TRBJ2-2	TRBD1	-	TGTGCCAGCAGCTGGGGGACAGGGGCCACCGGGGAGCTGTTTTTT	CASSWGTGATGELFF
12	TRBV24-1	TRBJ2-7	-	-	TGTGCCGCCAGTGATTTGGGGAGCGAGCAGTACTTC	CAASDLGSEQYF
15	TRBV19	TRBJ2-2	-	-	TGTGCCAGTAGTATTGAACAGATGAACACCGGGGAGCTGTTTTTT	CASSIEQMNTGELFF
13	TRBV3-1/TRBV3-2	TRBJ1-1	-	-	TGTGCCAGCAGCCAAGATCAGCTCCGGAGAGCTTTCTTT	CASSQDQLRRAFF